This T cell receptor beta chain was recovered during a study of cytomegalovirus exposure and HLA in healthy donors. Whole-study results and caveats: With later analysis, a missense DCLRE1C variant became linked to TCR beta V- and J-gene trimming. As a later analysis showed, several of the most significant clusters appeared to be linked to common viral pathogens.

Both 60 Vbeta primers and 13 Jbeta primers went into the PCR. Sequencing used immunoSEQ multiplex PCR; TCRdb keeps in-frame clones, though not all of them. The table has some 130,000 clones, 60% to 75% seen once. The germline gives CDR1 SGHTA, CDR2 FQGNSA. The CDR3 contains 19 residues. The V segment lost 3 bases and the J segment 3 bases; nucleotides outside the gene matches: 12. Details on this clone: Its antigen is not known.

This receptor was obtained from a man aged 25 to 40 in good health and CMV-seronegative. The sequenced sample was PBMCs. The chain combines TRBV7-2 with TRBJ2-5; 14 nucleotides agree with TRBD2. CDR3 amino acids: CASSFLTSGGALGKETQYF. In nucleotides, the CDR3 is TGTGCCAGCAGCTTTCTGACTAGCGGGGGGGCCCTGGGAAAAGAGACCCAGTACTTC.